These 16 T cell receptor beta chains originate from one sample sequenced in a study of blood T cell repertoires in COVID-19. Here immunoSEQ multiplex PCR was the method, and the copy in TCRdb shows in-frame clones only, minus some. Of about 220,000 clones listed, about 88% are singletons. Sequencing input: PBMCs or T cells enriched from blood (not recorded which). The receptors shown here come from a woman in her twenties or thirties who had recovered from COVID-19.

This chain uses TRBV10-3 with TRBJ2-5, with 8 bases fitting TRBD1. Germline V gene sequence: CDR1 ENHRY, CDR2 SYGVKD. CDR3 length equals 14 residues. Germline trimming cut 4 bases from V and 5 bases from J; bases unmatched to any gene: 6. The DNA of the CDR3 is TGTGCCATCAGTGCAGGGGGCCCCGCGGAGACCCAGTACTTC. It yields the protein CAISAGGPAETQYF.

V and J are TRBV5-6 and TRBJ2-5; D perhaps matches TRBD2 (5 bases). Germline values: CDR1 SGHDT, CDR2 YYEEEE. The CDR3 contains 13 residues. V dropped 1 base and J dropped 2 bases, with 6 bases sitting between them. CDR3 region: CASSLRGQETQYF. The CDR3 DNA reads as TGTGCCAGCAGCTTGCGCGGGCAAGAGACCCAGTACTTC.

V gene TRBV4-3 combines with J gene TRBJ1-2; D possibly corresponds to TRBD1 (5 bases). Deletions cut 0 bases from V and 0 bases from J, with 11 bases between. The CDR3 length is 16 residues. Germline V lookup: CDR1 LGHNA, CDR2 YSLEER. The CDR3 region has the DNA TGCGCCAGCAGCCAAGATTCGACAGCGTCTAACTATGGCTACACCTTC. Translated, it gives CASSQDSTASNYGYTF.

This clone was picked up one time. The chain has TRBV27 and TRBJ1-2; TRBD1 is a possible D gene (6 bases). The V end was cut by 2 bases, the J end by 7 bases, with 11 bases between. The CDR3 consists of 13 residues. Germline loops: CDR1 MNHEY, CDR2 SMNVEV (reference sequence). CDR3 amino acids: CASSLDARGGYTF. CDR3 nucleotide sequence: TGTGCCAGCAGTTTAGATGCCAGGGGTGGCTACACCTTC.

In this sample, this clone turned up once. The V gene is TRBV5-4, the J gene TRBJ2-7, with TRBD1 identical over 9 bases. Germline lookup yields CDR1 SGHNT and CDR2 YYREEE (reference sequence). V trimming: 1 base; J trimming: 2 bases; junction bases outside the gene matches: 4. The CDR3 consists of 15 residues. CDR3 amino acids: CASSLQGQGAYEQYF. CDR3 coding DNA: TGTGCCAGCAGCTTGCAGGGACAGGGAGCCTACGAGCAGTACTTC.

The V and J genes are TRBV4-1 and TRBJ2-7; 10 bases are a match to TRBD1. This CDR3 is 18 amino acids long. The junction had 12 bases not matched to a gene; V was cut back by 0 bases and J by 4 bases. Per germline, CDR1 MGHRA and CDR2 YSYEKL. The CDR3 loop reads CASSQDSWETGGSYEQYF. Written as DNA, the CDR3 is TGCGCCAGCAGCCAAGATAGTTGGGAGACAGGGGGCAGTTACGAGCAGTACTTC.

The chain's CDR3 is CASRLTGGSTDTQYF. CDR3 in DNA: TGTGCCAGCAGGCTTACAGGGGGAAGCACAGATACGCAGTATTTT. The rearrangement joins TRBV7-3 to TRBJ2-3; TRBD1 matches 8 bases. V gave up 6 bases and J gave up 0 bases; unmatched junction bases: 5. Germline V CDR1 and CDR2: SGHTA, FQGTGA. The CDR3 loop spans 15 amino acids.

The V and J genes are TRBV5-6 and TRBJ1-5; TRBD1 is a possible D gene (5 bases). V lost 1 base, J lost 2 bases, and 10 bases lay in between. This CDR3 has 15 amino acids. From germline, CDR1 is SGHDT and CDR2 YYEEEE. The CDR3 protein is CASSLFSTGNQPQHF. In DNA form, the CDR3 reads TGTGCCAGCAGCTTGTTCTCGACAGGCAATCAGCCCCAGCATTTT.

V is TRBV30 and J is TRBJ1-1; a weak D match, TRBD1 (6 bases). Germline-derived CDR1 and CDR2 are GTSNPN and SVGIG (reference sequence). Deletions cut 0 bases from V and 2 bases from J, with 10 bases between. The CDR3 loop spans 14 amino acids. In nucleotides, the CDR3 is TGTGCCTGGAGTGTAGGACAGCCCAACACTGAAGCTTTCTTT. Translation: CAWSVGQPNTEAFF.

V usage is TRBV6-1 and J usage is TRBJ1-2; possibly TRBD1 for D (6 bases). Germline lookup yields CDR1 MNHNS and CDR2 SASEGT. The CDR3 extends over 18 amino acids. Trimming took off 0 bases at V and 4 bases at J, with 21 bases between the two ends. The CDR3 nucleotides read TGTGCCAGCAGTGAAGCGCCTGGAGGGGGGGAAAGTGGCTATGGCTACACCTTC. Translated, it gives CASSEAPGGGESGYGYTF.

The genes are TRBV5-1 and TRBJ2-2, with TRBD1 matching over 7 bases. Germline loops: CDR1 SGHRS, CDR2 YFSETQ. The CDR3 has 16 amino acids. With V trimmed by 4 bases and J by 1 base, 7 bases remained unmatched. In DNA, the CDR3 is TGCGCCAGCAGCGAATCATACAGGGGGAACACCGGGGAGCTGTTTTTT. This sequence encodes CASSESYRGNTGELFF.

The J gene is TRBJ1-1, the V gene TRBV18; maybe TRBD1 (5 bases). In germline, CDR1 is KGHSH, CDR2 LQKENI. This CDR3 is built from 14 residues. V lost 3 bases to trimming and J lost 1 base, with 9 bases between them. CDR3 sequence (DNA): TGTGCCAGCTCACCTGCGGACACGAACACTGAAGCTTTCTTT. Translating it yields CASSPADTNTEAFF. The full variable domain, completed using reference TRBV18 and TRBJ1-1, is NAGVMQNPRHLVRRRGQEARLRCSPMKGHSHVYWYRQLPEEGLKFMVYLQKENIIDESGMPKERFSAEFPKEGPSILRIQQVVRGDSAAYFCASSPADTNTEAFFGQGTRLTVV.

This chain connects TRBV5-4 to TRBJ1-2; 11 bases align to TRBD1. V shed 5 bases and J 3 bases; nucleotides not matched to a gene: 9. The CDR3 has 16 amino acids. CDR1 is SGHNT and CDR2 is YYREEE in the germline V gene (reference sequence). The CDR3 nucleotides read TGTGCCAGCAGTTCTTTCGGACAGGGGGCCCACTATGGCTACACCTTC. Protein: CASSSFGQGAHYGYTF.

V and J are TRBV4-2 and TRBJ2-1; 9 positions match TRBD2. This CDR3 comprises 15 residues. The J segment lost 9 bases and the V segment lost 0 bases, leaving 6 bases of the junction unmatched. CDR1 and CDR2 from the germline V gene are LGHNA and YNFKEQ. The CDR3 protein is CASSQERGGRSEQFF. As DNA, the CDR3 is TGTGCCAGCAGCCAAGAGCGGGGGGGCAGAAGTGAGCAGTTCTTC.

The rearrangement links TRBV27 to TRBJ1-5; tentative D call: TRBD1 (5 bases). The V end lost 2 bases, the J end lost 3 bases, and 11 bases lay between the germline ends. There are 15 residues in the CDR3. In germline, CDR1 is MNHEY, CDR2 SMNVEV (reference sequence). The CDR3 spells CASSLRGGFNQPQHF. The CDR3, as DNA: TGTGCCAGCAGTTTACGGGGGGGGTTCAATCAGCCCCAGCATTTT.

This clone was counted once. The DNA for the CDR3 is TGTGCCAGCAGCCAAGATTGGAGGGGTGAGTATAATTCACCCCTCCACTTT. It yields the protein CASSQDWRGEYNSPLHF. This chain links TRBV3-1 (or the pseudogene TRBV3-2) with TRBJ1-6; D perhaps matches TRBD1 (5 bases). This CDR3 has 17 residues. V lost 0 bases to trimming and J lost 4 bases, with 13 bases between them. CDR1 LGHDT and CDR2 YNNKEL come from the germline V gene (reference sequence).